These 29 T cell receptor beta chains originate from one sample sequenced in a study of T-cell memory formation after mild COVID-19. TCRdb re-called the 5' RACE reads with MiXCR, one entry per CDR3 protein. The sample yields about 390,000 distinct CDR3 sequences, 16% seen once. What was sequenced was PBMCs or a T cell subset sorted from them (not recorded which). These TCRs come from a man in his late teens or twenties who had mild COVID-19 (a few samples of this study predate the infection). Cell type and time point are not known.

The chain combines TRBV7-8 with TRBJ2-3; D gene ambiguous. Germline V gene lookup returns CDR1 SGHVS and CDR2 FQNEAQ. There are 14 residues in the CDR3. The germline V and J ends were trimmed by 1 base and 6 bases, with 11 bases remaining between them. CDR3: CASSLGAVGDTQYF. CDR3 bases: TGTGCCAGCAGCTTAGGAGCAGTTGGGGATACGCAGTATTTT.

The chain links TRBV9 to TRBJ2-3; D is uncertain. Germline lookup yields CDR1 SGDLS and CDR2 YYNGEE. V lost 0 bases and J 5 bases, leaving 7 bases between the germline ends. CDR3 length equals 13 residues. The CDR3 DNA is TGTGCCAGCAGCGTAGAGGTGGGAGATACGCAGTATTTT. It translates to CASSVEVGDTQYF. Complete variable domain (other parts from reference TRBV9 and TRBJ2-3): DSGVTQTPKHLITATGQRVTLRCSPRSGDLSVYWYQQSLDQGLQFLIQYYNGEERAKGNILERFSAQQFPDLHSELNLSSLELGDSALYFCASSVEVGDTQYFGPGTRLTVL.

In its sample, this clonotype was seen many times. The rearrangement joins TRBV5-5 to TRBJ2-2; 8 nucleotides line up with TRBD1. The length of the CDR3 is 14 residues. V lost 5 bases to trimming and J lost 6 bases; unmatched junction nucleotides: 6. The V gene's germline CDR1 is SGHKS and CDR2 YYEKEE (reference sequence). The CDR3 sequence is CASRTGQGSGELFF. CDR3 nucleotide sequence: TGTGCCAGCAGAACTGGACAGGGCTCCGGGGAGCTGTTTTTT.

This clonotype was detected only a few times. The chain couples TRBV19 to TRBJ1-2; tentative D call: TRBD1 (6 bases). Trimming cost V 5 bases and J 6 bases, with 16 bases left between them. The length of the CDR3 is 14 residues. Per germline, CDR1 LNHDA and CDR2 SQIVND (reference sequence). CDR3 in DNA: TGTGCCAGTAGTCACGGACAGTTCGGAGATGGCTACACCTTC. Translating gives CASSHGQFGDGYTF.

This clonotype was picked up a small number of times. The V call is TRBV15, the J call TRBJ2-7, with TRBD1 identical over 12 bases. The CDR3 is 12 residues long. V lost 5 bases to trimming and J lost 12 bases; unmatched junction nucleotides: 5. Germline CDR1 is LNHNV and CDR2 is YYDKDF (reference sequence). In nucleotides, the CDR3 is TGTGCCACCAGCGGGACAGGGGGCGGTCCGTACTTC. This sequence encodes CATSGTGGGPYF.

Points on this clonotype: Its ends do not fully match the called genes, so a read error is possible. The V call is TRBV7-2, the J call TRBJ2-1; no reliable D call. Germline lookup yields CDR1 SGHTA and CDR2 FQGNSA. This CDR3 comprises 13 residues. This chain's CDR3 is CDSSLYLGSEQFF. The CDR3 bases are TGTGACAGCAGCTTATACCTGGGTAGTGAGCAGTTCTTC.

In its sample, this clonotype was seen a few times. V gene TRBV5-1 combines with J gene TRBJ2-3, with TRBD2 identical over 9 bases. CDR1 is SGHRS, CDR2 YFSETQ, per germline. CDR3 length: 16 amino acids. With 0 bases clipped from V and 4 bases from J, the junction kept 6 bases outside the gene matches. DNA of the CDR3: TGCGCCAGCAGCTTGGGGCTAGCGGGGTGGCCAGATACGCAGTATTTT. Amino acid sequence: CASSLGLAGWPDTQYF.

This chain uses TRBV7-2 with TRBJ2-3; 8 nucleotides align to TRBD2. The V and J ends lost 2 bases and 2 bases, in that order; junction bases with no gene match: 3. The CDR3 length is 15 residues. CDR1 is SGHTA, CDR2 FQGNSA, per germline. CDR3 bases: TGTGCCAGCAGCTTAACTAGCGGCTACACAGATACGCAGTATTTT. Residues: CASSLTSGYTDTQYF.

The genes are TRBV21-1 and TRBJ2-1. TRBV21-1 is a known pseudogene. The length of the CDR3 is 12 residues. CDR3 protein: CASSPDHNEQFF. CDR3 in DNA: TGTGCCAGCAGCCCGGACCACAATGAGCAGTTCTTC.

The DNA for the CDR3 is TGCGCCAGCTACGCCAAGAACACCGGGGAGCTGTTTTTT. The encoded protein is CASYAKNTGELFF. The chain recombines TRBV5-1 with TRBJ2-2; D remains ambiguous. This CDR3 has 13 residues. Germline lookup yields CDR1 SGHRS and CDR2 YFSETQ. V was shortened by 7 bases and J by 1 base, with 8 bases between the two germline ends.

This clonotype has a handful of counts. The rearrangement uses TRBV5-1 and TRBJ2-3; TRBD2 matches 12 bases. CDR3 length: 16 residues. Trimming removed 4 bases from V and 2 bases from J; junction bases left unmatched: 5. Germline loops: CDR1 SGHRS, CDR2 YFSETQ. The CDR3 DNA is TGCGCCAGCAGCCCACTAGCGGGGGGCCTCACAGATACGCAGTATTTT. Translation: CASSPLAGGLTDTQYF.

The chain uses TRBV15 and TRBJ2-3; 10 bases align to TRBD2. In germline, CDR1 is LNHNV, CDR2 YYDKDF (reference sequence). The CDR3 totals 15 residues. Trimming took 0 bases from V and 4 from J; bases not matched to a gene: 1. The chain's CDR3 is CATSRDLAGADTQYF. CDR3 DNA sequence: TGTGCCACCAGCAGAGATCTAGCGGGGGCAGATACGCAGTATTTT.

The chain has TRBV7-2 and TRBJ2-2, with D unresolved. V was cut by 5 bases and J by 4 bases, with 8 bases left in between. The CDR3 loop spans 13 amino acids. Germline CDR1 and CDR2: SGHTA and FQGNSA. The CDR3 protein is CASSPQSTGELFF. CDR3 nucleotide sequence: TGTGCCAGCAGCCCACAGTCCACCGGGGAGCTGTTTTTT. Using reference TRBV7-2 and TRBJ2-2 for the parts outside the CDR3, the full variable domain is GAGVSQSPSNKVTEKGKDVELRCDPISGHTALYWYRQSLGQGLEFLIYFQGNSAPDKSGLPSDRFSAERTGGSVSTLTIQRTQQEDSAVYLCASSPQSTGELFFGEGSRLTVL.

This clonotype was seen many times. The chain is built from TRBV7-2 and TRBJ1-5, with unresolved D. The CDR3 is 15 amino acids. Trimming removed 3 bases from V and 0 bases from J, with 9 bases in between. The germline V gene encodes CDR1 SGHTA and CDR2 FQGNSA. The CDR3, as DNA: TGTGCCAGCAGCTTGGAAGTTTATAGCAATCAGCCCCAGCATTTT. Amino acid sequence: CASSLEVYSNQPQHF. Drawing the rest from reference TRBV7-2 and TRBJ1-5, the complete variable domain is GAGVSQSPSNKVTEKGKDVELRCDPISGHTALYWYRQSLGQGLEFLIYFQGNSAPDKSGLPSDRFSAERTGGSVSTLTIQRTQQEDSAVYLCASSLEVYSNQPQHFGDGTRLSIL.

The V call is TRBV27, the J call TRBJ2-3; TRBD2 might be the D (5 bases). The V gene lost 9 bases and the J gene lost 4 bases, with 14 bases spanning the gap. CDR1 and CDR2 (germline): MNHEY, SMNVEV (reference sequence). This CDR3 spans 13 amino acids. The chain's CDR3 is CASQIAGADTQYF. The CDR3 region has the DNA TGTGCCAGTCAAATCGCCGGGGCAGATACGCAGTATTTT.

This clonotype was observed a handful of times. This chain joins TRBV7-3 and TRBJ2-5, with 8 bases lining up with TRBD1. Germline V gives CDR1 SGHTA, CDR2 FQGTGA. There are 18 residues in the CDR3. J lost 3 bases, V lost 5 bases, and 17 bases had no gene match. This chain's CDR3 is CASSLQGALNPWEETQYF. CDR3 in DNA: TGTGCCAGCAGCCTTCAGGGGGCCTTAAACCCCTGGGAAGAGACCCAGTACTTC.

V and J are TRBV21-1 and TRBJ2-4; TRBD1 is the table's D call and was not checked against the DNA. TRBV21-1 is flagged as a pseudogene. The CDR3 contains 18 residues. The CDR3 nucleotides read TGTGCCAGCAGCAAAGAGGCTGGAGGGGGCGAAGGCAAAAACATTCAGTACTTC. As protein: CASSKEAGGGEGKNIQYF.

There are a few counts of this clonotype. The V call is TRBV7-9, the J call TRBJ1-4; 11 nucleotides line up with TRBD1. Germline CDR1 reads SEHNR; CDR2 reads FQNEAQ (reference sequence). Trimming at V came to 5 bases and at J to 7 bases, leaving 6 bases not matched to a gene. The CDR3 is made up of 15 amino acids. Here the CDR3 DNA reads TGTGCCAGCAGCAGCAGGACAGGGGGCGGTGAAAAACTGTTTTTT. Translation gives CASSSRTGGGEKLFF.

The V and J genes are TRBV5-6 and TRBJ2-7, with 8 bases fitting TRBD2. There are 15 residues in the CDR3. The germline V gene encodes CDR1 SGHDT and CDR2 YYEEEE. V shed 3 bases and J 4 bases; nucleotides not matched to a gene: 9. For the CDR3, the DNA is TGTGCCAGCAGCTCAGAGCGGGGGAGTCGTTACGAGCAGTACTTC. This encodes CASSSERGSRYEQYF.

This clonotype was seen more than once but under ten times. The chain has TRBV5-1 and TRBJ1-1, with TRBD1 matching 7 bases. The J segment lost 3 bases and the V segment lost 1 base, leaving 3 bases of the junction unmatched. Germline V gives CDR1 SGHRS, CDR2 YFSETQ. This CDR3 is built from 14 residues. CDR3 amino acids: CASSLRQGHTEAFF. CDR3 nucleotide sequence: TGCGCCAGCAGCTTGCGACAGGGTCACACTGAAGCTTTCTTT.

In this sample, this clonotype turned up once. The CDR3 loop is CASSPREGATGYTF. The CDR3 DNA reads as TGTGCCAGCAGCCCCCGGGAGGGAGCAACGGGCTACACCTTC. The chain has TRBV7-8 and TRBJ1-2; no clear D gene. V was cut by 5 bases and J by 8 bases, with 18 bases left in between. Germline-derived CDR1 and CDR2 are SGHVS and FQNEAQ. The CDR3 contains 14 residues.

This clonotype was seen many times. V usage is TRBV7-2 and J usage is TRBJ2-1; TRBD2 agrees at 12 bases. Germline assignment: CDR1 SGHTA and CDR2 FQGNSA. The CDR3 length is 14 residues. The V and J ends lost 7 bases and 4 bases, in that order; junction bases with no gene match: 2. The DNA of the CDR3 is TGTGCCAGCACCGGACTAGCGGGGTACAATGAGCAGTTCTTC. Its translation: CASTGLAGYNEQFF.

This sequence joins TRBV4-2 and TRBJ1-4; no clear D. Deletions cut 0 bases from V and 8 bases from J, with 13 bases between. Germline V gives CDR1 LGHNA, CDR2 YNFKEQ. The CDR3 spans 15 residues. CDR3 loop: CASSQEWSGLEKLFF. The CDR3 nucleotides are TGTGCCAGCAGCCAAGAGTGGTCAGGACTAGAAAAACTGTTTTTT.

The table lists this clonotype with a few counts. The chain combines TRBV10-3 with TRBJ2-3; 9 nucleotides align to TRBD1. Looked up from germline, CDR1 is ENHRY and CDR2 is SYGVKD. This CDR3 spans 15 amino acids. The junction had 6 bases not matched to a gene; V was cut back by 4 bases and J by 4 bases. CDR3 DNA sequence: TGTGCCATCAGTGTTGGGACAGGGTGGTCAGATACGCAGTATTTT. Protein sequence: CAISVGTGWSDTQYF.

This clonotype was seen only a few times. The chain links TRBV6-6 to TRBJ2-3, with 9 positions matching TRBD2. The CDR3 is 17 residues long. Germline CDR1 MNHNY, CDR2 SVGAGI (reference sequence). The V segment lost 5 bases and the J segment 4 bases; nucleotides outside the gene matches: 13. CDR3 loop: CASSRPPRGGVPDTQYF. CDR3 sequence (DNA): TGTGCCAGCAGTCGACCTCCCCGCGGGGGGGTCCCAGATACGCAGTATTTT.

This sequence joins TRBV7-9 and TRBJ2-2, with 8 bases identical to TRBD1. Unmatched junction bases numbered 15, after V lost 3 bases and J lost 3 bases. CDR1 and CDR2 from the germline V gene are SEHNR and FQNEAQ (reference sequence). CDR3 length equals 19 residues. The CDR3 here is CASSFPHSDRGVDTGELFF. The CDR3 nucleotides read TGTGCCAGCAGCTTTCCTCACTCAGACAGGGGTGTGGACACCGGGGAGCTGTTTTTT.

This clonotype was found once. This sequence joins TRBV21-1 and TRBJ2-5; the table gives TRBD2 as D, unverified against the DNA. TRBV21-1 is assigned pseudogene status. This CDR3 contains 15 residues. The CDR3 region is CASSTGLGRLKTQYF. CDR3 sequence (DNA): TGTGCCAGCAGCACTGGACTAGGTCGCCTAAAGACCCAGTACTTC.

The chain uses TRBV7-2 and TRBJ1-2; D is undetermined. The CDR3 loop spans 15 amino acids. CDR1 and CDR2 from the germline V gene are SGHTA and FQGNSA. The V end was cut by 2 bases, the J end by 4 bases, with 14 bases between. DNA of the CDR3: TGTGCCAGCAGCTTAACAGCGGGCCGTGGCTATGGCTACACCTTC. Residues: CASSLTAGRGYGYTF.

This clonotype was detected ten times or more. The V and J genes are TRBV9 and TRBJ2-4, with D maybe TRBD2 (5 bases). The V end lost 0 bases, the J end lost 0 bases, and 19 bases lay between the germline ends. The CDR3 runs to 19 residues. Germline assignment: CDR1 SGDLS and CDR2 YYNGEE. This CDR3 is CASSVDPGRHDLAKNIQYF. CDR3 in DNA: TGTGCCAGCAGCGTAGACCCGGGAAGACACGACCTAGCCAAAAACATTCAGTACTTC.